This entry features one TCR beta chain sequence. Its antigen remains unidentified. Per-base qualities were not stored, and no clone one base away is much larger. For sequencing of the TCRbeta CDR3 region, genomic DNA was extracted from the sorted cells. The immunoSEQ Assay was used for sequencing of TCRbeta CDR3 regions. This immuneACCESS table, as held by TCRdb, lists in-frame sequences with V and J called but not all clones. Of the missing ones, under half trace to an unresolved V gene in checked studies; the others have no known cause. Within this sample are tens of thousands of clones, with about 87% of them counted one time only. Of the sample, about 0.7% is held by the ten largest clones. This record comes from a study of OX40 agonist ivuxolimab in advanced cancers. Concerning the study at large: Ivuxolimab was a fully human IgG2 agonistic monoclonal antibody targeting the costimulatory receptor OX40 (CD134). The paper covers the monotherapy dose-escalation part of the phase I ivuxolimab trial, which included N of about 56 patients. The dose-escalation cohort was roughly 83% male with a mean age of approximately 59 years, ranging from roughly 23 to 80. The point of sequencing TCRbeta in the periphery was to test whether ivuxolimab changed TCR sequence diversity and drove clonal T-cell expansion. Intravenous ivuxolimab was administered to patients every 2 weeks at six dose levels: 0.01, 0.1, 0.3, 1.5, 3 and 10 mg/kg. Partial responses were achieved by three dose-escalation patients, of whom one had hepatocellular carcinoma and two had cutaneous melanoma. Of the 50 to 55 dose-escalation patients, hepatocellular carcinoma was present in around 20, melanoma in roughly 15, renal cell carcinoma in 9 and head and neck cancer in 9. Patients were allowed to have had prior anti-PD-1, anti-PD-L1 or anti-CTLA-4 therapy, and approximately 40% of the dose-escalation patients had been treated with checkpoint inhibitors.

The trial excluded patients who had a history of autoimmune disease or were on systemic immunosuppression. In every dose cohort, peripheral blood was drawn for TCR sequencing at baseline, cycle 4 day 1, and cycle 7 day 1. Samples came from an open-label, multicenter, first-in-human phase I dose-escalation trial of ivuxolimab. Adults with locally advanced or metastatic melanoma, renal cell carcinoma, hepatocellular carcinoma or head and neck squamous cell carcinoma were enrolled in the trial. Before TCR sequencing, CD4+ T cells and CD8+ T cells from peripheral blood were sorted into separate populations. Spanning cysteine to phenylalanine, the CDR3 consists of 16 amino acids. The retained sequence is limited to the CDR3, 48 bases, with the frame set at the first base. The germline V end is reduced by 5 bases and the J end by 11 bases; junction bases left unmatched: 12. The germline V gene yields SGHTA for CDR1 and FQGNSA for CDR2.

On the study overall, not on this receptor specifically: Antigen specificity was not determined for the clonally expanded peripheral T cells. In partial responders in the 0.1-3.0 mg/kg groups, normalized peripheral clonal expansion was found to be among the lowest, especially among CD8+ T cells. Clonal expansion of both CD4+ and CD8+ blood T cells was observed from baseline to week 6 at doses 0.1 to 3.0 mg/kg. Low levels of normalized T-cell clonal expansion were also seen in some nonresponding patients. After ivuxolimab, expanded clones were on average more numerous among CD8+ T cells than among CD4+ T cells.

This specimen was CD4+ or CD8+ T cells sorted from blood, taken in a trial of the OX40 agonist ivuxolimab. The sequence joins TRBV7-2 to TRBJ2-4, and 13 bases in between align with TRBD2. The clonotype comes from an adult with an advanced solid tumor such as melanoma, head and neck, liver or kidney cancer. The CDR3 in this case is CASSVITSGRARVQYF. The nucleotides read TGTGCCAGCAGCGTAATAACTAGCGGGAGGGCCAGGGTTCAGTACTTC.